Below, one TCR beta chain is given with its context. No antigen is known for it. This sample was included in a study of cytomegalovirus exposure and HLA in healthy donors. Study findings and constraints: A later analysis linked a missense variant in DCLRE1C to the trimming of TCR beta V and J genes. In a later analysis, the majority of CMV-associated beta chains seemingly showed HLA restriction. The study listed 150 to 200 cytomegalovirus-associated TCR beta chains.

A multiplex PCR was run with 60 Vbeta primers and 13 Jbeta primers. Profiling relied on immunoSEQ multiplex PCR, and the TCRdb table lists in-frame clones only, not all of them. The repertoire holds roughly 130,000 clones, with 65% to 90% as singletons. This receptor was taken from a young man in good health and CMV-seronegative. The specimen sequenced was PBMCs.

Written as DNA, the CDR3 is TGTGCCAGCAGTGCTCCCCAAGGGGCCCTAGCGGGGGTTGAGACCCAGTACTTC. Its protein product is CASSAPQGALAGVETQYF. This chain links TRBV25-1 with TRBJ2-5, with 10 bases matching TRBD2. Germline lookup yields CDR1 MGHDK and CDR2 SYGVNS. V shed 4 bases and J 5 bases; nucleotides not matched to a gene: 16. The CDR3 extends over 18 amino acids. The variable domain in full, with the rest retrieved from reference TRBV25-1 and TRBJ2-5, is EADIYQTPRYLVIGTGKKITLECSQTMGHDKMYWYQQDPGMELHLIHYSYGVNSTEKGDLSSESTVSRIRTEHFPLTLESARPSHTSQYLCASSAPQGALAGVETQYFGPGTRLLVL.